These T cell receptor beta chains were read from a single sample in a study of cytomegalovirus exposure and HLA in healthy donors. Only in-frame clones appear in the TCRdb table, and some are missing; sequencing was by immunoSEQ multiplex PCR. The table lists tens of thousands of clones, 60% to 80% of them singletons. Sequencing was done on a sample of PBMCs. These TCRs come from a man aged 55-75 years in good health and CMV-seropositive. Both conserved end residues are part of each CDR3. Each record gives: D gene, J gene, V gene, clone size, CDR3 protein, CDR3 DNA. The D gene is left open where the match is weak. Part of the rows lack a size; the others show once, few, many or a class for expanded clones.

D gene: -
J gene: TRBJ2-7
V gene: TRBV11-2
clone size: -
CDR3 protein: CASTLGHSSYEQYF
CDR3 DNA: TGTGCCAGCACCTTGGGCCACAGCTCCTACGAGCAGTACTTC

D gene: -
J gene: TRBJ2-5
V gene: TRBV4-1
clone size: -
CDR3 protein: CASSQDDLGGTQYF
CDR3 DNA: TGCGCCAGCAGCCAAGACGATTTGGGGGGGACCCAGTACTTC

D gene: -
J gene: TRBJ2-3
V gene: TRBV10-1
clone size: few
CDR3 protein: CASSEYIDTQYF
CDR3 DNA: TGCGCCAGCAGTGAATATATAGATACGCAGTATTTT

D gene: -
J gene: TRBJ1-3
V gene: TRBV6-5
clone size: few
CDR3 protein: CASSYGEVAGNTIYF
CDR3 DNA: TGTGCCAGCAGTTATGGAGAGGTCGCCGGAAACACCATATATTTT

D gene: TRBD2
J gene: TRBJ2-1
V gene: TRBV10-1
clone size: -
CDR3 protein: CASSSLAGGAYNEQFF
CDR3 DNA: TGCGCCAGCAGTTCGCTAGCGGGGGGGGCCTACAATGAGCAGTTCTTC

D gene: -
J gene: TRBJ1-6
V gene: TRBV19
clone size: -
CDR3 protein: CASSLWAEGGSPLHF
CDR3 DNA: TGTGCCAGTAGTTTGTGGGCAGAAGGGGGATCACCCCTCCACTTT

D gene: -
J gene: TRBJ2-1
V gene: TRBV5-6
clone size: once
CDR3 protein: CASSLEGTFVTYNEQFF
CDR3 DNA: TGTGCCAGCAGCCTAGAAGGTACCTTCGTTACTTACAATGAGCAGTTCTTC

D gene: -
J gene: TRBJ2-7
V gene: TRBV28
clone size: -
CDR3 protein: CASSLDFEQYF
CDR3 DNA: TGTGCCAGCAGTTTAGACTTCGAGCAGTACTTC

D gene: -
J gene: TRBJ2-7
V gene: TRBV6-4
clone size: few
CDR3 protein: CASSDSVGWAYEQYF
CDR3 DNA: TGTGCCAGCAGTGACTCAGTCGGGTGGGCCTACGAGCAGTACTTC

D gene: -
J gene: TRBJ1-5
V gene: TRBV6-6
clone size: few
CDR3 protein: CASILEGLRNQPQHF
CDR3 DNA: TGTGCCAGCATCCTGGAGGGACTTCGCAATCAGCCCCAGCATTTT

D gene: -
J gene: TRBJ1-5
V gene: TRBV4-2
clone size: -
CDR3 protein: CASSPRGGAGSQPQHF
CDR3 DNA: TGTGCCAGCAGCCCGCGGGGGGGGGCGGGGAGTCAGCCCCAGCATTTT

D gene: -
J gene: TRBJ1-1
V gene: TRBV7-9
clone size: -
CDR3 protein: CASGDSVSTEAFF
CDR3 DNA: TGTGCCAGCGGCGACTCGGTGAGCACTGAAGCTTTCTTT

D gene: -
J gene: TRBJ2-2
V gene: TRBV27
clone size: -
CDR3 protein: CASSRTVLLGELFF
CDR3 DNA: TGTGCCAGCAGTCGGACAGTCCTCCTCGGGGAGCTGTTTTTT

D gene: -
J gene: TRBJ1-1
V gene: TRBV9
clone size: few
CDR3 protein: CASSPRWQRNTEAFF
CDR3 DNA: TGTGCCAGCAGCCCCCGGTGGCAGCGGAACACTGAAGCTTTCTTT

D gene: -
J gene: TRBJ1-1
V gene: TRBV6-1
clone size: -
CDR3 protein: CASSEWMKPGDTEAFF
CDR3 DNA: TGTGCCAGCAGTGAATGGATGAAGCCAGGCGACACTGAAGCTTTCTTT

D gene: TRBD2
J gene: TRBJ2-7
V gene: TRBV5-1
clone size: few
CDR3 protein: CASSLAGEQYF
CDR3 DNA: TGCGCCAGCAGCTTAGCGGGGGAGCAGTACTTC

D gene: -
J gene: TRBJ1-2
V gene: TRBV6-1
clone size: -
CDR3 protein: CASGRTARYYGYTF
CDR3 DNA: TGTGCCAGCGGAAGGACAGCGCGCTACTATGGCTACACCTTC

D gene: -
J gene: TRBJ1-5
V gene: TRBV11-3
clone size: few
CDR3 protein: CASSLEEGQPQHF
CDR3 DNA: TGTGCCAGCAGCTTAGAGGAGGGTCAGCCCCAGCATTTT

D gene: -
J gene: TRBJ1-1
V gene: TRBV7-9
clone size: -
CDR3 protein: CASSLLRQETRNTEAFF
CDR3 DNA: TGTGCCAGCAGCTTATTACGGCAGGAAACTAGGAACACTGAAGCTTTCTTT

D gene: -
J gene: TRBJ2-3
V gene: TRBV20-1
clone size: -
CDR3 protein: CSATNRDTQYF
CDR3 DNA: TGCAGTGCTACAAATCGGGATACGCAGTATTTT

D gene: -
J gene: TRBJ2-7
V gene: TRBV18
clone size: once
CDR3 protein: CASSLARDEQYF
CDR3 DNA: TGTGCCAGCTCCCTGGCCCGGGACGAGCAGTACTTC

D gene: TRBD2
J gene: TRBJ2-7
V gene: TRBV5-6
clone size: -
CDR3 protein: CASSLKREGAYEQYF
CDR3 DNA: TGTGCCAGCAGCTTGAAAAGGGAGGGAGCCTACGAGCAGTACTTC

D gene: -
J gene: TRBJ1-6
V gene: TRBV27
clone size: -
CDR3 protein: CASSLRGRPLHF
CDR3 DNA: TGTGCCAGCAGTTTAAGGGGAAGACCCCTCCACTTT

D gene: TRBD1
J gene: TRBJ2-3
V gene: TRBV5-8
clone size: few
CDR3 protein: CASSYGTGGNTQYF
CDR3 DNA: TGTGCCAGCAGCTACGGGACAGGGGGCAATACGCAGTATTTT

D gene: -
J gene: TRBJ1-5
V gene: TRBV6-5
clone size: -
CDR3 protein: CASRRQDSNQPQHF
CDR3 DNA: TGTGCCAGCAGAAGACAGGATAGCAATCAGCCCCAGCATTTT

D gene: -
J gene: TRBJ1-6
V gene: TRBV2
clone size: once
CDR3 protein: CASSNREIKNSPLHF
CDR3 DNA: TGTGCCAGCTCGAACAGGGAGATCAAGAATTCACCCCTCCACTTT

D gene: TRBD1
J gene: TRBJ2-7
V gene: TRBV6-6
clone size: -
CDR3 protein: CASRQVVDRGQEQYF
CDR3 DNA: TGTGCCAGCAGACAAGTCGTAGACAGGGGTCAAGAGCAGTACTTC

D gene: -
J gene: TRBJ1-3
V gene: TRBV11-3
clone size: -
CDR3 protein: CASSFFLVSGNTIYF
CDR3 DNA: TGTGCCAGCAGTTTTTTCTTAGTCTCTGGAAACACCATATATTTT

D gene: -
J gene: TRBJ1-5
V gene: TRBV6-5
clone size: -
CDR3 protein: CATGWASNQPQHF
CDR3 DNA: TGTGCCACTGGGTGGGCTAGCAATCAGCCCCAGCATTTT

D gene: -
J gene: TRBJ1-5
V gene: TRBV25-1
clone size: -
CDR3 protein: CASSVAGPNQPQHF
CDR3 DNA: TGTGCCAGCAGTGTGGCAGGGCCCAATCAGCCCCAGCATTTT

D gene: TRBD2
J gene: TRBJ2-1
V gene: TRBV14
clone size: few
CDR3 protein: CASSRLSGGSYNEQFF
CDR3 DNA: TGTGCCAGCAGCCGACTCAGCGGGGGGAGTTACAATGAGCAGTTCTTC

D gene: -
J gene: TRBJ1-2
V gene: TRBV14
clone size: -
CDR3 protein: CASSFQSGTYFGYTF
CDR3 DNA: TGTGCCAGCAGCTTTCAAAGCGGGACTTACTTTGGCTACACCTTC

D gene: TRBD1
J gene: TRBJ2-7
V gene: TRBV5-6
clone size: -
CDR3 protein: CASSSIQGANYEQYF
CDR3 DNA: TGTGCCAGCAGCTCTATACAGGGGGCGAACTACGAGCAGTACTTC

D gene: TRBD1
J gene: TRBJ2-7
V gene: TRBV11-3
clone size: -
CDR3 protein: CASSPGEGQGYEQYF
CDR3 DNA: TGTGCCAGCAGCCCGGGAGAAGGACAGGGCTACGAGCAGTACTTC

D gene: TRBD1
J gene: TRBJ1-2
V gene: TRBV5-5
clone size: -
CDR3 protein: CASSETGGYGYTF
CDR3 DNA: TGTGCCAGCAGCGAGACAGGGGGTTATGGCTACACCTTC

D gene: TRBD2
J gene: TRBJ2-1
V gene: TRBV9
clone size: -
CDR3 protein: CASSVESGSVSYNEQFF
CDR3 DNA: TGTGCCAGCAGCGTAGAAAGCGGGAGCGTATCCTACAATGAGCAGTTCTTC

D gene: -
J gene: TRBJ2-7
V gene: TRBV10-1
clone size: few
CDR3 protein: CASSAVPSYEQYF
CDR3 DNA: TGCGCCAGCTCAGCGGTTCCCTCCTACGAGCAGTACTTC

D gene: -
J gene: TRBJ1-2
V gene: TRBV29-1
clone size: -
CDR3 protein: CSQRVRVNYGYTF
CDR3 DNA: TGCAGCCAACGGGTGAGGGTAAACTATGGCTACACCTTC

D gene: TRBD2
J gene: TRBJ2-7
V gene: TRBV5-4
clone size: -
CDR3 protein: CASSPGLASYEQYF
CDR3 DNA: TGTGCCAGCAGCCCTGGACTAGCGTCCTACGAGCAGTACTTC

D gene: TRBD1
J gene: TRBJ2-7
V gene: TRBV12-5
clone size: -
CDR3 protein: CASGRDRGYEQYF
CDR3 DNA: TGTGCTAGTGGAAGGGACAGGGGGTACGAGCAGTACTTC

D gene: -
J gene: TRBJ2-3
V gene: TRBV7-9
clone size: -
CDR3 protein: CASSLVGGASTDTQYF
CDR3 DNA: TGTGCCAGCAGCTTAGTAGGGGGGGCGAGCACAGATACGCAGTATTTT

D gene: TRBD1
J gene: TRBJ1-2
V gene: TRBV15
clone size: few
CDR3 protein: CATSSPGQSSPYGYTF
CDR3 DNA: TGTGCCACCAGCAGCCCGGGACAGTCCTCCCCCTATGGCTACACCTTC

D gene: -
J gene: TRBJ1-1
V gene: TRBV5-1
clone size: -
CDR3 protein: CASSLARVDEAFF
CDR3 DNA: TGCGCCAGCAGCTTGGCCAGGGTAGATGAAGCTTTCTTT

D gene: -
J gene: TRBJ2-4
V gene: TRBV5-1
clone size: -
CDR3 protein: CASSPGRAKNIQYF
CDR3 DNA: TGCGCCAGCAGCCCCGGTAGAGCCAAAAACATTCAGTACTTC

D gene: TRBD1
J gene: TRBJ1-5
V gene: TRBV6-4
clone size: few
CDR3 protein: CASRRPGQGANGNQPQHF
CDR3 DNA: TGTGCCAGCAGGAGACCGGGACAGGGGGCAAATGGCAATCAGCCCCAGCATTTT

D gene: TRBD1
J gene: TRBJ2-6
V gene: TRBV9
clone size: -
CDR3 protein: CASSVGQGAQPGANVLTF
CDR3 DNA: TGTGCCAGCAGCGTCGGACAGGGGGCCCAACCTGGGGCCAACGTCCTGACTTTC

D gene: TRBD2
J gene: TRBJ2-3
V gene: TRBV10-2
clone size: -
CDR3 protein: CAGGTSGRGDTQYF
CDR3 DNA: TGCGCCGGGGGGACTAGCGGGAGAGGTGATACGCAGTATTTT

D gene: -
J gene: TRBJ2-5
V gene: TRBV4-1
clone size: -
CDR3 protein: CASSQDLPRGETQYF
CDR3 DNA: TGCGCCAGCAGCCAAGATCTGCCACGAGGAGAGACCCAGTACTTC

D gene: -
J gene: TRBJ1-4
V gene: TRBV29-1
clone size: once
CDR3 protein: CSVRRDEKLFF
CDR3 DNA: TGCAGCGTTCGGAGGGATGAAAAACTGTTTTTT

D gene: -
J gene: TRBJ2-6
V gene: TRBV2
clone size: -
CDR3 protein: CASSVTVMSSGANVLTF
CDR3 DNA: TGTGCCAGCAGTGTGACAGTGATGAGCTCTGGGGCCAACGTCCTGACTTTC

D gene: -
J gene: TRBJ1-6
V gene: TRBV7-2
clone size: -
CDR3 protein: CASSLATPRNSPLHF
CDR3 DNA: TGTGCCAGCAGCTTAGCAACCCCGCGAAATTCACCCCTCCACTTT

D gene: TRBD1
J gene: TRBJ1-2
V gene: TRBV5-4
clone size: -
CDR3 protein: CASSLLTGSHYGYTF
CDR3 DNA: TGTGCCAGCAGCCTACTGACAGGGTCCCACTATGGCTACACCTTC

D gene: -
J gene: TRBJ2-3
V gene: TRBV6-6
clone size: once
CDR3 protein: CASSLTSTDTQYF
CDR3 DNA: TGTGCCAGCAGTTTAACTAGTACAGATACGCAGTATTTT

D gene: -
J gene: TRBJ2-4
V gene: TRBV28
clone size: -
CDR3 protein: CASSNHRVLAKNIQYF
CDR3 DNA: TGTGCCAGCAGTAACCACAGGGTTCTAGCCAAAAACATTCAGTACTTC

D gene: -
J gene: TRBJ2-7
V gene: TRBV5-1
clone size: -
CDR3 protein: CASSPGGGSYEQYF
CDR3 DNA: TGCGCCAGCAGCCCGGGGGGCGGCTCCTACGAGCAGTACTTC

D gene: -
J gene: TRBJ2-6
V gene: TRBV6-5
clone size: -
CDR3 protein: CATNGGHSGANVLTF
CDR3 DNA: TGTGCCACCAATGGGGGACACTCTGGGGCCAACGTCCTGACTTTC

D gene: -
J gene: TRBJ1-1
V gene: TRBV5-1
clone size: -
CDR3 protein: CASSFREGRTEAFF
CDR3 DNA: TGCGCCAGCAGCTTCCGGGAGGGAAGGACTGAAGCTTTCTTT

D gene: -
J gene: TRBJ2-6
V gene: TRBV6-5
clone size: -
CDR3 protein: CASTSGVGANVLTF
CDR3 DNA: TGTGCCAGCACCTCAGGCGTCGGGGCCAACGTCCTGACTTTC

D gene: TRBD1
J gene: TRBJ2-7
V gene: TRBV19
clone size: many
CDR3 protein: CASGVTGNEQYF
CDR3 DNA: TGTGCCAGTGGCGTGACAGGGAACGAGCAGTACTTC

D gene: -
J gene: TRBJ1-5
V gene: TRBV7-8
clone size: -
CDR3 protein: CASSATGRGTQPQHF
CDR3 DNA: TGTGCCAGCAGCGCTACAGGGAGGGGGACTCAGCCCCAGCATTTT